These 27 T cell receptor beta chains share one sample of origin, sequenced in a study of a mutant IDH1 vaccine in newly diagnosed glioma. Libraries were prepared by immunoSEQ multiplex PCR; TCRdb keeps only in-frame clonotypes and omits some of them. The sample has 90,000 to 100,000 clones, nearly 90% seen once; the top ten hold approximately 0.8%. Stated time point: week 47, end of study. A single vaccine dose contained 300 ug of mutant IDH1 20-mer peptide, and topical imiquimod was used with it. No antigen is known for these receptors. The sample consisted of PBMCs, taken from a glioma patient whose treatment included an IDH1 peptide vaccine. These receptors were collected from a woman between 45 and 60 years old with glioma.

The chain recombines TRBV5-3 with TRBJ2-2, with 7 bases aligning to TRBD2. TRBV5-3 is sorted into the ORF group, with uncertain function. Germline trimming cut 6 bases from V and 3 bases from J; bases unmatched to any gene: 8. CDR3 size: 15 residues. The CDR3 DNA is TGTGCCAGAATGCCGGGGCTAGCGGACACCGGGGAGCTGTTTTTT. The encoded protein is CARMPGLADTGELFF.

The J gene is TRBJ2-1, the V gene TRBV28; 7 positions agree with TRBD1. The CDR3 runs to 13 residues. The J segment lost 9 bases and the V segment lost 4 bases, leaving 6 bases of the junction unmatched. Germline CDR1 reads MDHEN; CDR2 reads SYDVKM. The CDR3 sequence is CASSYPTGSEQFF. The CDR3 DNA sequence: TGTGCCAGCAGTTATCCGACAGGGAGTGAGCAGTTCTTC.

The chain has TRBV5-1 and TRBJ2-1, with D unresolved. The CDR3 is made up of 12 amino acids. The V and J ends lost 6 bases and 7 bases respectively, with 11 bases between them. Germline CDR1 reads SGHRS; CDR2 reads YFSETQ. CDR3: CASKGPVNEQFF. The CDR3 coding sequence is TGCGCCAGCAAAGGTCCCGTGAATGAGCAGTTCTTC.

The CDR3, as DNA: TGTGCCAGCAGCGGCCTTACAGCGTTCTATGGCTACACCTTC. This translates into CASSGLTAFYGYTF. The chain combines TRBV9 with TRBJ1-2; D call uncertain. Germline V gene sequence: CDR1 SGDLS, CDR2 YYNGEE. The CDR3 extends over 14 amino acids. The V end lost 3 bases, the J end lost 4 bases, and 13 bases lay between the germline ends.

CDR3 in DNA: TGTGCCAGCAGCCCCTCTTATAGCAATCAGCCCCAGCATTTT. Protein product: CASSPSYSNQPQHF. The rearrangement links TRBV11-2 to TRBJ1-5; D unresolved. Germline assignment: CDR1 SGHAT and CDR2 FQNNGV. The CDR3 is made up of 14 amino acids. V lost 5 bases to trimming and J lost 0 bases, with 8 bases between them.

V gene TRBV2 combines with J gene TRBJ1-5; D might be TRBD1 (6 bases). CDR3 size: 14 residues. Germline values: CDR1 SNHLY, CDR2 FYNNEI. Trimming left V 3 bases short and J 4 bases short, with 10 bases between. The DNA of the CDR3 is TGTGCCAGCAGTGATGGACAGCCGAATCAGCCCCAGCATTTT. It is translated as CASSDGQPNQPQHF.

The V gene is TRBV2, the J gene TRBJ2-4; D ambiguous. This CDR3 has 13 residues. The V gene lost 8 bases and the J gene lost 1 base, with 9 bases spanning the gap. Germline V CDR1 and CDR2: SNHLY, FYNNEI. This CDR3 is CASLSGAKNIQYF. DNA for the CDR3: TGTGCCAGCCTTTCGGGTGCCAAAAACATTCAGTACTTC.

The chain combines TRBV6-6 with TRBJ1-1; 7 bases map to TRBD1. J was trimmed by 3 bases and V by 6 bases; bases with no gene match: 4. CDR1 and CDR2 (germline): MNHNY, SVGAGI (reference sequence). This CDR3 is built from 13 residues. CDR3 amino acids: CASRSGGYTEAFF. CDR3 nucleotide sequence: TGTGCCAGCAGATCAGGGGGTTACACTGAAGCTTTCTTT.

The chain joins TRBV30 to TRBJ2-5; TRBD1 matches 7 bases. The CDR3 contains 11 residues. CDR1 and CDR2 (germline): GTSNPN, SVGIG (reference sequence). Unmatched junction bases numbered 4, after V lost 1 base and J lost 11 bases. CDR3 sequence (DNA): TGTGCCTGGAGTGACACAGGGGTGCAGTACTTC. This gives the protein CAWSDTGVQYF.

CDR3 nucleotide sequence: TGTGCCAGCAGTTCCAGCTCCTACAATGAGCAGTTCTTC. Protein: CASSSSSYNEQFF. The genes are TRBV11-3 and TRBJ2-1, with D unclear. V dropped 6 bases and J dropped 0 bases, with 6 bases sitting between them. This CDR3 region has 13 residues. Germline CDR1 and CDR2: SGHNT and YENEEA.

Only one count was recorded for this clone. The chain recombines TRBV5-1 with TRBJ1-1; possible D gene TRBD1, 6 bases. The V end was cut by 4 bases, the J end by 3 bases, with 13 bases between. The CDR3 runs 14 residues. Germline CDR1 and CDR2: SGHRS and YFSETQ. CDR3 sequence reads: CASSGRGPDTEAFF. As DNA, the CDR3 is TGCGCCAGCAGCGGCCGGGGGCCGGACACTGAAGCTTTCTTT.

This chain uses TRBV7-6 with TRBJ1-1; D unresolved. The CDR3 loop spans 14 amino acids. Trimming left V 4 bases short and J 11 bases short, with 20 bases between. CDR1 and CDR2 (germline): SGHVS, FNYEAQ. The CDR3 coding sequence is TGTGCCAGCAGCTCTCAGGAAATTCGTGAATCGGCTTTCTTT. Its translation is CASSSQEIRESAFF.

In its sample, this clone was seen once. The chain employs TRBV27 and TRBJ1-5; D is unresolved. Germline CDR1 is MNHEY and CDR2 is SMNVEV (reference sequence). The V and J ends lost 1 base and 7 bases respectively, with 11 bases between them. This CDR3 spans 14 amino acids. The chain's CDR3 is CASSLLGQGQPQHF. CDR3 DNA: TGTGCCAGCAGTTTATTAGGGCAAGGACAGCCCCAGCATTTT.

V usage is TRBV16 and J usage is TRBJ2-7; D is possibly TRBD2 (6 bases). Deletions cut 5 bases from V and 0 bases from J, with 14 bases between. Germline V CDR1 and CDR2: KGHSY, FQNENV. CDR3 length equals 15 residues. The DNA for the CDR3 is TGTGCCAGCAGCTTCGTGGGAGGCAGCTCCTACGAGCAGTACTTC. Translated: CASSFVGGSSYEQYF.

This chain uses TRBV7-2 with TRBJ2-1; 15 bases are a match to TRBD2. V was clipped by 1 base and J by 3 bases; unmatched bases: 4. This CDR3 has 18 amino acids. Germline assignment: CDR1 SGHTA and CDR2 FQGNSA. The chain's CDR3 is CASSLEGTSGRFYNEQFF. CDR3 nucleotides: TGTGCCAGCAGCTTAGAGGGGACTAGCGGGAGGTTCTACAATGAGCAGTTCTTC.

This rearrangement joins TRBV5-6 to TRBJ2-7, with D tentatively TRBD1 (6 bases). V was trimmed by 0 bases and J by 0 bases, leaving 10 bases between them. This CDR3 region has 15 residues. The germline V gene encodes CDR1 SGHDT and CDR2 YYEEEE. The CDR3 spells CASSLGPDSSYEQYF. The CDR3, as DNA: TGTGCCAGCAGCTTGGGCCCGGACAGCTCCTACGAGCAGTACTTC.

The chain is built from TRBV15 and TRBJ2-3; TRBD2 agrees at 14 bases. V lost 0 bases to trimming and J lost 1 base; unmatched junction nucleotides: 12. Germline V CDR1 and CDR2: LNHNV, YYDKDF (reference sequence). CDR3 length equals 21 residues. The CDR3 is CATSRDRATSGRGVGTDTQYF. In DNA, the CDR3 is TGTGCCACCAGCAGAGATCGAGCGACTAGCGGGAGGGGGGTCGGCACAGATACGCAGTATTTT. The full variable domain, its missing parts supplied by reference TRBV15 and TRBJ2-3, is DAMVIQNPRYQVTQFGKPVTLSCSQTLNHNVMYWYQQKSSQAPKLLFHYYDKDFNNEADTPDNFQSRRPNTSFCFLDIRSPGLGDTAMYLCATSRDRATSGRGVGTDTQYFGPGTRLTVL.

The J gene is TRBJ2-1, the V gene TRBV29-1, with TRBD2 matching over 8 bases. The V gene's germline CDR1 is SQVTM and CDR2 ANQGSEA. The CDR3 sequence is 14 residues long. V trimming: 5 bases; J trimming: 8 bases; junction bases outside the gene matches: 11. The CDR3: CSVTGLGLPDEQFF. The CDR3, as DNA: TGCAGCGTTACGGGACTAGGGCTTCCTGATGAGCAGTTCTTC.

The chain is built from TRBV5-1 and TRBJ2-5; the match to TRBD1 covers 9 bases. Germline CDR1 SGHRS, CDR2 YFSETQ. The junction had 2 bases not matched to a gene; V was cut back by 0 bases and J by 2 bases. This CDR3 contains 15 residues. CDR3 bases: TGCGCCAGCAGCTTGGGGGACAGGGCTCAAGAGACCCAGTACTTC. This sequence encodes CASSLGDRAQETQYF.

The gene calls are TRBV7-9 and TRBJ2-5; D is unclear. The end of the DNA aligns better with TRBJ2-7, so the J call may be wrong. The CDR3 totals 14 residues. Germline-derived CDR1 and CDR2 are SEHNR and FQNEAQ (reference sequence). CDR3 in DNA: TGTGCCAGCACCGAAACAGCTCCCTCCTACGAGCAGTACTTC. This gives the protein CASTETAPSYEQYF.

The V and J genes are TRBV25-1 and TRBJ2-5; D is perhaps TRBD1 or TRBD2 (8 bases each). Trimming took 0 bases from V and 0 from J, leaving 17 bases between them. From germline, CDR1 is MGHDK and CDR2 SYGVNS. This CDR3 is built from 18 residues. CDR3 sequence: CASSEYAGGRGHQETQYF. The CDR3 DNA reads TGTGCCAGCAGTGAATACGCGGGAGGCAGGGGGCACCAAGAGACCCAGTACTTC.

The chain links TRBV7-9 to TRBJ2-5; no definite D call. The CDR3 totals 11 residues. Germline V CDR1 and CDR2: SEHNR, FQNEAQ (reference sequence). The V end lost 5 bases, the J end lost 2 bases, and 3 bases lay between the germline ends. The CDR3: CASSPQETQYF. The CDR3 region has the DNA TGTGCCAGCAGCCCGCAAGAGACCCAGTACTTC. Full variable domain (remainder filled in from reference TRBV7-9 and TRBJ2-5): DTGVSQNPRHKITKRGQNVTFRCDPISEHNRLYWYRQTLGQGPEFLTYFQNEAQLEKSRLLSDRFSAERPKGSFSTLEIQRTEQGDSAMYLCASSPQETQYFGPGTRLLVL.

V and J are TRBV20-1 and TRBJ2-7; 9 positions match TRBD2. The CDR3 consists of 11 residues. Trimming removed 6 bases from V and 5 bases from J; junction bases left unmatched: 2. CDR1 and CDR2 from the germline V gene are DFQATT and SNEGSKA (reference sequence). The CDR3 sequence: CSAPSGDEQYF. The CDR3 DNA reads TGCAGTGCCCCTAGCGGGGACGAGCAGTACTTC.

The CDR3 protein is CASSLLTGEADEQFF. The DNA of the CDR3 is TGTGCCAGCAGCCTCTTAACGGGAGAGGCTGATGAGCAGTTCTTC. The rearrangement joins TRBV7-3 to TRBJ2-1, with D possibly TRBD2 on 6 matching bases. This CDR3 contains 15 residues. Germline CDR1 is SGHTA and CDR2 is FQGTGA. V shed 5 bases and J shed 8 bases, with 19 bases lying between them.

The chain joins TRBV10-3 to TRBJ2-7; 11 nucleotides align to TRBD1. From germline, CDR1 is ENHRY and CDR2 SYGVKD. This CDR3 contains 17 residues. The junction had 7 bases not matched to a gene; V was cut back by 0 bases and J by 3 bases. In DNA form, the CDR3 reads TGTGCCATCAGTGAGTCTCCGGGACAGGGGGGCGGCTACGAGCAGTACTTC. Translating gives CAISESPGQGGGYEQYF.

The V and J genes are TRBV19 and TRBJ1-5; tentatively, D is TRBD1 (5 bases). Germline values: CDR1 LNHDA, CDR2 SQIVND (reference sequence). Trimming shortened V by 6 bases and J by 3 bases, and 21 bases separated the two germline ends. This CDR3 has 17 residues. This chain's CDR3 is CASSFAPTVSPNQPQHF. The CDR3 nucleotides read TGTGCCAGTAGCTTCGCACCGACAGTATCCCCCAATCAGCCCCAGCATTTT.

This clone was observed once. This chain joins TRBV5-8 and TRBJ2-5; D unclear. CDR3 size: 13 residues. Germline V gene sequence: CDR1 SGHTS, CDR2 YDEGEE. Trimming took off 6 bases at V and 5 bases at J, with 14 bases between the two ends. Written as DNA, the CDR3 is TGTGCCAGCACCTCGAGAGGAATCGAGACCCAGTACTTC. Residues: CASTSRGIETQYF.